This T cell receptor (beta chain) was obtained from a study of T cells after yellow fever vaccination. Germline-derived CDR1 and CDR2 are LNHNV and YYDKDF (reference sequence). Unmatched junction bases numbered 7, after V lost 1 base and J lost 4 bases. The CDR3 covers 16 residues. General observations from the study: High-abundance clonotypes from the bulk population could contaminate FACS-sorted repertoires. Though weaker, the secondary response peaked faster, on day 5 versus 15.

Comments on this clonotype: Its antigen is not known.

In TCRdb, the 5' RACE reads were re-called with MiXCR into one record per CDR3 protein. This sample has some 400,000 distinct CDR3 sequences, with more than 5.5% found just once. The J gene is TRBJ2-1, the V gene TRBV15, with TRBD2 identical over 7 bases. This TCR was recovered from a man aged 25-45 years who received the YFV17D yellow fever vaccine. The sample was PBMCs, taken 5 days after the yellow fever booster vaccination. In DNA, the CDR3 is TGTGCCACCAGCAGAGGAGGCGGGGGTAGGTACAATGAGCAGTTCTTC. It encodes CATSRGGGGRYNEQFF. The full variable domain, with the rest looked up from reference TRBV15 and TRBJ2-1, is DAMVIQNPRYQVTQFGKPVTLSCSQTLNHNVMYWYQQKSSQAPKLLFHYYDKDFNNEADTPDNFQSRRPNTSFCFLDIRSPGLGDTAMYLCATSRGGGGRYNEQFFGPGTRLTVL.